Sequencing of this TCR beta chain was carried out in a study of graft-versus-host responses after intestinal transplantation. Study conclusions and caveats: There was an association between peak levels of circulating GvH clones and early post-transplant HvG declines. Individuals who had graft-donor T cell macrochimerism had allografts that showed high graft-versus-host to host-versus-graft clonal ratios.

Germline lookup yields CDR1 SGHKS and CDR2 YYEKEE (reference sequence). CDR3 size: 14 residues. The ends lost 4 bases at V and 2 bases at J; junction bases unmatched: 6. Repertoires were generated with immunoSEQ multiplex PCR, while TCRdb's copy carries only in-frame clones and drops some. The table lists fewer than 8,000 clones, 20% to 25% of them singletons. This clone is medium-sized within its sample. This specimen consisted of alloreactive CD4+ T cells from a mixed lymphocyte reaction culture, obtained before transplantation. The sample's subset: CFSE-low proliferating T cells sorted from roughly six-day pre-transplant mixed lymphocyte reaction (GvH or HvG direction). The gene calls are TRBV5-5 and TRBJ2-7; 7 positions agree with TRBD1. This TCR was recovered from a human patient who was an organ donor for intestinal transplantation. CDR3 nucleotide sequence: TGTGCCAGCAGCAACTGGGACAGTCCCTACGAGCAGTACTTC. Protein: CASSNWDSPYEQYF.